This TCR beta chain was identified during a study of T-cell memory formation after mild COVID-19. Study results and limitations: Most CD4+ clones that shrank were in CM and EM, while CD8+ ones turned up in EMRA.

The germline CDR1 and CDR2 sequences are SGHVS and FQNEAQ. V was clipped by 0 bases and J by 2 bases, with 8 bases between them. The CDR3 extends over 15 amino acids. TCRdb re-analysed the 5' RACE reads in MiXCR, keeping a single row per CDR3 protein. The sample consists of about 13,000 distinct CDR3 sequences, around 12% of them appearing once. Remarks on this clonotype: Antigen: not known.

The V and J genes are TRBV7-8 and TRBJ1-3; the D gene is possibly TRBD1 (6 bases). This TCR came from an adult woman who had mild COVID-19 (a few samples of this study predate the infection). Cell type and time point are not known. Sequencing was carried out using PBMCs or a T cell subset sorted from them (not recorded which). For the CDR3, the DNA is TGTGCCAGCAGCTTAGCAGGGGGAACTGGAAACACCATATATTTT. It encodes CASSLAGGTGNTIYF.